This TCR beta chain came from a study of cytomegalovirus exposure and HLA in healthy donors. PCR primers comprised 60 Vbeta and 13 Jbeta primers. Only in-frame clones appear in the TCRdb table, and some are missing; sequencing was by immunoSEQ multiplex PCR. Here the sample spans around 120,000 clones, 75% to 85% being singletons. Study conclusions and caveats: Later analysis showed most CMV-associated TCR beta chains appearing HLA-restricted.

Germline loops: CDR1 LGHNA, CDR2 YNFKEQ. V was pared by 4 bases and J by 3 bases, with 13 bases between. The length of the CDR3 is 15 residues. Comment on this clone: What it binds is not known.

The origin of this receptor is a man in his thirties or forties in good health and CMV-seronegative. The specimen was PBMCs. V usage is TRBV4-2 and J usage is TRBJ2-1; D perhaps matches TRBD2 (6 bases). This CDR3 reads CASSPRIADYNEQFF. CDR3 nucleotide sequence: TGTGCCAGCAGCCCCCGGATAGCGGACTACAATGAGCAGTTCTTC.